These 30 T cell receptor beta chains originate from one sample sequenced in a study of blood T cell repertoires in COVID-19. This table comes from immunoSEQ multiplex PCR, and its TCRdb copy is limited to in-frame clones, with some not included. The sample contains about 110,000 clones, roughly four fifths of which appear only once. The sample was peripheral blood. Receptors originate from a woman in her 70s with acute or convalescent COVID-19.

This chain links TRBV28 with TRBJ1-5; no definite D call. CDR1 and CDR2 (germline): MDHEN, SYDVKM. This CDR3 is built from 16 residues. V was pared by 3 bases and J by 2 bases, with 14 bases between. The CDR3 bases are TGTGCCAGCAGTTTGGTGGGGAAGGAGGGCAATCAGCCCCAGCATTTT. This sequence encodes CASSLVGKEGNQPQHF. The whole variable domain, remainder taken from reference TRBV28 and TRBJ1-5, is DVKVTQSSRYLVKRTGEKVFLECVQDMDHENMFWYRQDPGLGLRLIYFSYDVKMKEKGDIPEGYSVSREKKERFSLILESASTNQTSMYLCASSLVGKEGNQPQHFGDGTRLSIL.

This chain connects TRBV5-1 to TRBJ1-1; D remains ambiguous. Germline V gene data show CDR1 as SGHRS and CDR2 as YFSETQ. Trimming took 2 bases from V and 3 from J, leaving 11 bases between them. This CDR3 contains 14 residues. The CDR3 spells CASSFRAGHTEAFF. The CDR3 DNA is TGCGCCAGCAGCTTCAGAGCGGGCCACACTGAAGCTTTCTTT.

This clone has just one count. The genes are TRBV2 and TRBJ1-2, with 10 positions matching TRBD1. Germline lookup yields CDR1 SNHLY and CDR2 FYNNEI. The CDR3 runs 13 residues. Trimming at V came to 6 bases and at J to 13 bases, leaving 11 bases not matched to a gene. Here the CDR3 DNA reads TGTGCCAGCAGACTAGACGGGACAGGGGCTTCCACCTTC. This translates into CASRLDGTGASTF.

The chain links TRBV5-1 to TRBJ1-4, with D possibly matching TRBD1 (5 bases). Germline CDR1 SGHRS, CDR2 YFSETQ. The CDR3 contains 15 residues. V lost 0 bases and J lost 7, with 13 bases in between. CDR3 loop: CASSLAGRGGEKLFF. CDR3 in DNA: TGCGCCAGCAGCTTGGCGGGTAGGGGAGGTGAAAAACTGTTTTTT.

The chain carries TRBV10-3 and TRBJ1-1, with 7 bases that match TRBD1. The CDR3 is made up of 14 amino acids. With V trimmed by 4 bases and J by 1 base, 3 bases remained unmatched. The germline V gene encodes CDR1 ENHRY and CDR2 SYGVKD. The CDR3 protein is CAISVTGENTEAFF. CDR3 bases: TGTGCCATCAGTGTTACAGGGGAGAACACTGAAGCTTTCTTT.

The chain recombines TRBV18 with TRBJ2-2; no clear D gene. Germline assignment: CDR1 KGHSH and CDR2 LQKENI. The V and J ends lost 6 bases and 7 bases respectively, with 12 bases between them. The CDR3 covers 13 residues. CDR3 region: CASSQYTNGELFF. The DNA for the CDR3 is TGTGCCAGCTCCCAATACACGAACGGGGAGCTGTTTTTT.

V and J are TRBV4-2 and TRBJ2-1; 7 bases are a match to TRBD2. From germline, CDR1 is LGHNA and CDR2 YNFKEQ. CDR3 length equals 19 residues. V lost 0 bases and J lost 2; bases outside the gene matches: 13. The CDR3 here is CASSQDRVVRTRAYNEQFF. The CDR3 DNA follows: TGTGCCAGCAGCCAAGATCGAGTAGTACGGACTAGGGCCTACAATGAGCAGTTCTTC.

V and J are TRBV15 and TRBJ2-1; a possible D gene is TRBD2 (6 bases). The ends were cut back, 1 base at V and 10 bases at J, with 20 bases in the middle. CDR1 and CDR2 from the germline V gene are LNHNV and YYDKDF (reference sequence). The length of the CDR3 is 16 residues. CDR3 sequence (DNA): TGTGCCACCAGCAGAGTTTTCCCGGGGGACCTGGGGGAGCAGTTCTTC. Translating gives CATSRVFPGDLGEQFF.

The genes are TRBV25-1 and TRBJ1-1, with 7 bases matching TRBD1. Germline CDR1 MGHDK, CDR2 SYGVNS. The ends lost 4 bases at V and 4 bases at J; junction bases unmatched: 3. This CDR3 is 13 amino acids long. Here the CDR3 reads CASSAHRGTEAFF. CDR3 sequence (DNA): TGTGCCAGCAGTGCCCACAGGGGCACTGAAGCTTTCTTT. The complete variable domain, with remaining parts taken from reference TRBV25-1 and TRBJ1-1, reads EADIYQTPRYLVIGTGKKITLECSQTMGHDKMYWYQQDPGMELHLIHYSYGVNSTEKGDLSSESTVSRIRTEHFPLTLESARPSHTSQYLCASSAHRGTEAFFGQGTRLTVV.

The V and J genes are TRBV6-2 or TRBV6-3 and TRBJ2-1; TRBD2 is a possible D gene (6 bases). V was trimmed by 7 bases and J by 7 bases, leaving 14 bases between them. There are 13 residues in the CDR3. Germline V lookup: CDR1 MNHEY, CDR2 SVGEGT. DNA of the CDR3: TGTGCCAGCACCCCCCTCGGAGGGAATGAGCAGTTCTTC. Translating it yields CASTPLGGNEQFF.

The rearrangement joins TRBV28 to TRBJ1-2, with D perhaps TRBD1 (6 bases). Germline V gene data show CDR1 as MDHEN and CDR2 as SYDVKM. The V end lost 7 bases, the J end lost 3 bases, and 15 bases lay between the germline ends. The CDR3 runs to 14 residues. The CDR3 reads CASTSGVGDYGYTF. The CDR3 DNA follows: TGTGCCAGCACCTCAGGGGTCGGAGACTATGGCTACACCTTC.

This chain uses TRBV19 with TRBJ1-2; D unresolved. CDR1 is LNHDA and CDR2 is SQIVND in the germline V gene (reference sequence). The CDR3 is made up of 12 amino acids. The V gene lost 7 bases and the J gene lost 4 bases, with 10 bases spanning the gap. The CDR3 DNA reads TGTGCCAGTAAAAACAGCTTCTATGGCTACACCTTC. Encoded protein: CASKNSFYGYTF.

The chain uses TRBV3-1 (or the pseudogene TRBV3-2) and TRBJ2-2; TRBD1 might be the D (5 bases). The CDR3 extends over 14 amino acids. The germline V gene encodes CDR1 LGHDT and CDR2 YNNKEL (reference sequence). Trimming left V 4 bases short and J 0 bases short, with 6 bases between. CDR3 sequence (DNA): TGTGCCAGCAGCCCGACAGCGAACACCGGGGAGCTGTTTTTT. It translates to CASSPTANTGELFF.

The chain carries TRBV18 and TRBJ2-5; 7 positions match TRBD2. Germline-derived CDR1 and CDR2 are KGHSH and LQKENI. This CDR3 contains 14 residues. Trimming took 5 bases from V and 2 from J; bases not matched to a gene: 5. CDR3 in DNA: TGTGCCAGCTCATCCAACGGGGGGCAAGAGACCCAGTACTTC. Its protein product is CASSSNGGQETQYF.

The V call is TRBV2, the J call TRBJ1-5; 7 nucleotides line up with TRBD1. The V gene's germline CDR1 is SNHLY and CDR2 FYNNEI. The junction had 4 bases not matched to a gene; V was cut back by 6 bases and J by 5 bases. CDR3 length equals 13 residues. For the CDR3, the DNA is TGTGCCAGCAGGAGGGACAGCTATCAGCCCCAGCATTTT. Translation: CASRRDSYQPQHF.

The chain is built from TRBV19 and TRBJ1-6; no reliable D call. The germline gives CDR1 LNHDA, CDR2 SQIVND (reference sequence). There are 15 residues in the CDR3. V gave up 3 bases and J gave up 4 bases, with 10 bases separating them. The CDR3 is CASSIMAQYNSPLHF. In DNA, the CDR3 is TGTGCCAGTAGTATCATGGCACAGTATAATTCACCCCTCCACTTT.

This sequence joins TRBV24-1 and TRBJ1-5; 7 nucleotides line up with TRBD1. There are 15 residues in the CDR3. The junction had 6 bases not matched to a gene; V was cut back by 1 base and J by 7 bases. CDR1 KGHDR and CDR2 SFDVKD come from the germline V gene. CDR3 in DNA: TGTGCCACCAGTGATTTAGCAGGGGGTGAGCAGCCCCAGCATTTT. Amino acids: CATSDLAGGEQPQHF.

This clone has ten or more counts. The chain combines TRBV9 with TRBJ2-2; 11 bases agree with TRBD1. J gave up 6 bases and V 5 bases, and 6 bases lay outside the gene matches. The germline CDR1 and CDR2 sequences are SGDLS and YYNGEE. The CDR3 sequence is 15 residues long. The CDR3 here is CASRADRGRSGELFF. Written as DNA, the CDR3 is TGTGCCAGCAGAGCGGACAGGGGGCGTTCCGGGGAGCTGTTTTTT.

The gene calls are TRBV6-2 or TRBV6-3 and TRBJ2-3; 10 bases are a match to TRBD2. The V segment lost 4 bases and the J segment 4 bases; nucleotides outside the gene matches: 23. Germline assignment: CDR1 MNHEY and CDR2 SVGEGT. The length of the CDR3 is 21 residues. The CDR3 is CASSSVPGLARGGSRADTQYF. The CDR3 DNA is TGTGCCAGCAGTTCCGTCCCGGGACTAGCGCGGGGGGGTAGCCGCGCAGATACGCAGTATTTT.

The V gene is TRBV20-1, the J gene TRBJ2-7; 8 bases match TRBD2. Germline trimming cut 8 bases from V and 5 bases from J; bases unmatched to any gene: 5. Germline assignment: CDR1 DFQATT and CDR2 SNEGSKA (reference sequence). This CDR3 spans 11 amino acids. The CDR3 is CSWRGVHEQYF. The CDR3 bases are TGCAGTTGGCGGGGGGTCCACGAGCAGTACTTC.

This chain links TRBV10-3 with TRBJ2-7; the D gene is possibly TRBD2 (6 bases). V dropped 2 bases and J dropped 4 bases, with 12 bases sitting between them. CDR3 length equals 14 residues. CDR1 and CDR2 (germline): ENHRY, SYGVKD. CDR3 amino acids: CAISERLVGYEQYF. The CDR3 DNA follows: TGTGCCATCAGTGAGCGACTAGTTGGGTACGAGCAGTACTTC.

The chain joins TRBV28 to TRBJ1-3; no reliable D call. The CDR3 runs 13 residues. From germline, CDR1 is MDHEN and CDR2 SYDVKM. V was clipped by 6 bases and J by 0 bases, with 6 bases between them. The CDR3 sequence: CASSASSGNTIYF. CDR3 DNA sequence: TGTGCCAGCAGCGCCAGCTCTGGAAACACCATATATTTT.

This clone was counted a few times. The V and J genes are TRBV2 and TRBJ2-2, with D possibly TRBD1 on 6 matching bases. V was cut by 5 bases and J by 12 bases, with 10 bases left in between. Germline V gene data show CDR1 as SNHLY and CDR2 as FYNNEI. The CDR3 is made up of 11 amino acids. The CDR3 loop is CASSFTGKLFF. The CDR3 nucleotides are TGTGCCAGCAGTTTTACAGGGAAGCTGTTTTTT.

The chain recombines TRBV28 with TRBJ1-2; 8 positions match TRBD1. The CDR3 consists of 15 residues. V trimming: 6 bases; J trimming: 7 bases; junction bases outside the gene matches: 13. Germline V gives CDR1 MDHEN, CDR2 SYDVKM. The CDR3 region is CASSPHFTGGGGYTF. The CDR3 DNA reads as TGTGCCAGCAGCCCGCACTTCACAGGGGGTGGTGGCTACACCTTC.

V is TRBV5-1 and J is TRBJ2-6, with D possibly being TRBD1 (5 bases). V gave up 0 bases and J gave up 4 bases, with 20 bases separating them. Germline CDR1 reads SGHRS; CDR2 reads YFSETQ. The length of the CDR3 is 19 residues. CDR3 protein: CASSLGPGKGSTGANVLTF. As DNA, the CDR3 is TGCGCCAGCAGCTTGGGCCCAGGGAAGGGTTCAACCGGGGCCAACGTCCTGACTTTC.

The rearrangement joins TRBV30 to TRBJ1-6; 8 nucleotides match TRBD1. The germline gives CDR1 GTSNPN, CDR2 SVGIG (reference sequence). J was trimmed by 7 bases and V by 1 base; bases with no gene match: 3. The length of the CDR3 is 14 residues. Here the CDR3 DNA reads TGTGCCTGGAGTGGGACAGGGAACAATTCACCCCTCCACTTT. Translated: CAWSGTGNNSPLHF.

V usage is TRBV9 and J usage is TRBJ2-5, with TRBD1 as a possible D gene (5 bases). Between the trimmed V and J ends, which lost 3 bases and 5 bases, there was a span of 11 bases. The V gene's germline CDR1 is SGDLS and CDR2 YYNGEE. The CDR3 totals 13 residues. CDR3 region: CASSAGSGETQYF. CDR3 DNA sequence: TGTGCCAGCAGCGCAGGGTCCGGGGAGACCCAGTACTTC.

V gene TRBV4-3 combines with J gene TRBJ2-1; D perhaps matches TRBD1 (6 bases). Trimming pared 0 bases from V and 14 bases from J, leaving 17 bases between. The V gene's germline CDR1 is LGHNA and CDR2 YSLEER. The CDR3 is made up of 14 amino acids. This CDR3 is CASSQERRQGTKFF. The CDR3 DNA reads TGCGCCAGCAGCCAAGAGAGGAGGCAGGGGACAAAGTTCTTC.

The chain recombines TRBV19 with TRBJ1-2; 8 nucleotides match TRBD1. This CDR3 spans 16 amino acids. Per the germline V gene, CDR1 is LNHDA and CDR2 is SQIVND (reference sequence). V was pared by 6 bases and J by 4 bases, with 13 bases of the junction left unmatched. The CDR3 nucleotides read TGTGCCAGTAGGATGGAGCCTGGACAGGGACTCTATGGCTACACCTTC. Encoded protein: CASRMEPGQGLYGYTF. Full variable domain (remainder filled in from reference TRBV19 and TRBJ1-2): DGGITQSPKYLFRKEGQNVTLSCEQNLNHDAMYWYRQDPGQGLRLIYYSQIVNDFQKGDIAEGYSVSREKKESFPLTVTSAQKNPTAFYLCASRMEPGQGLYGYTFGSGTRLTVV.

The V and J genes are TRBV5-6 and TRBJ1-1; 9 positions agree with TRBD1. Germline CDR1 SGHDT, CDR2 YYEEEE. V lost 4 bases to trimming and J lost 0 bases; unmatched junction nucleotides: 4. This CDR3 has 15 residues. CDR3 in DNA: TGTGCCAGCAGCGAAGGGACAGGGATGAACACTGAAGCTTTCTTT. This translates into CASSEGTGMNTEAFF. Filled out from reference TRBV5-6 and TRBJ1-1, the complete variable domain reads DAGVTQSPTHLIKTRGQQVTLRCSPKSGHDTVSWYQQALGQGPQFIFQYYEEEERQRGNFPDRFSGHQFPNYSSELNVNALLLGDSALYLCASSEGTGMNTEAFFGQGTRLTVV.